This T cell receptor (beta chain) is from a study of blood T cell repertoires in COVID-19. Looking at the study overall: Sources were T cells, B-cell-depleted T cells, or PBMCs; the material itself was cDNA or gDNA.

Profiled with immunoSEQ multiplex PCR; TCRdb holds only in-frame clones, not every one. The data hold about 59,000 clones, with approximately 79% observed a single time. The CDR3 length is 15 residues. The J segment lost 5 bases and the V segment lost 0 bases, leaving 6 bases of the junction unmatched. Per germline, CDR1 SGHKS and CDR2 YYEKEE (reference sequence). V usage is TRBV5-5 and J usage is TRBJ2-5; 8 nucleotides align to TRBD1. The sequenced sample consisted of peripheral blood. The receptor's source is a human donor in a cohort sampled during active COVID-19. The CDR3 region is CASSLAGGPHETQYF. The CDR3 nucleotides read TGTGCCAGCAGCTTGGCAGGGGGCCCTCACGAGACCCAGTACTTC.